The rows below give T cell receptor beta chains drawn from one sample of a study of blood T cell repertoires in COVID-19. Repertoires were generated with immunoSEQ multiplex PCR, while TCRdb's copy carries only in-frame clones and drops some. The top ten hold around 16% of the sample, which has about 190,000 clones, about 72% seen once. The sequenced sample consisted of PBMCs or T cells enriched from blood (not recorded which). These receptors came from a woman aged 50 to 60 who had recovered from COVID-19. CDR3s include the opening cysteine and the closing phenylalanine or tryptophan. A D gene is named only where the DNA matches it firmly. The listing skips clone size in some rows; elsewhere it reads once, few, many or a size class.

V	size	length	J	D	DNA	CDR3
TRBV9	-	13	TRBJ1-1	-	TGTGCCAGCAGCCAGGGGATCGGCACTGAAGCTTTCTTT	CASSQGIGTEAFF
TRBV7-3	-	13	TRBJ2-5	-	TGTGCCAGCAGCCCAGCTAGCACGGAGACCCAGTACTTC	CASSPASTETQYF
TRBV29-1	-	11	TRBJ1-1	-	TGCAGCGTTGCTTTGAACACTGAAGCTTTCTTT	CSVALNTEAFF
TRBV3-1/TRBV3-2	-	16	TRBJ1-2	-	TGTGCCAGCAGCCACCCAGGAGGGGGGGGGAACTATGGCTACACCTTC	CASSHPGGGGNYGYTF
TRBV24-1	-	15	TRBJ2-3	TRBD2	TGTGCCACTGGGGGTGGTAGCGGGAGCACAGATACGCAGTATTTT	CATGGGSGSTDTQYF
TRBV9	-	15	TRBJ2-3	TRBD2	TGTGCCAGCAAGTCGCCTAGCGGGAACACAGATACGCAGTATTTT	CASKSPSGNTDTQYF
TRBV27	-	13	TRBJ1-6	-	TGTGCCAGCAGTTCATATCGGGGTCTGGCTCTCCACTTT	CASSSYRGLALHF
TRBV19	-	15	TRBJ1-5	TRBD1	TGTGCCAGTAGTATTAGGGGGCTAGGAAATCAGCCCCAGCATTTT	CASSIRGLGNQPQHF
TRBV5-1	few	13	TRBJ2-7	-	TGCGCCAGCAGCTTCGACAGCTCCTACGAGCAGTACTTC	CASSFDSSYEQYF
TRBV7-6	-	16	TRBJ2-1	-	TGTGCCAGCAGCTTAGTGGACGGGAGCTCCTACAATGAGCAGTTCTTC	CASSLVDGSSYNEQFF
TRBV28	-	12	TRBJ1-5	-	TGTGCCAGCAGTTTATTACAGCAGCCCCAGCATTTT	CASSLLQQPQHF
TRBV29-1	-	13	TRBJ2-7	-	TGCAGCGTTGGAGGTTTTAGTATAGCTGGGCAGTACTTC	CSVGGFSIAGQYF
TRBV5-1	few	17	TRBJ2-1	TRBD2	TGCGCCAGCAGCTTGGTGGGTAGCGGGAGCTCCTACAATGAGCAGTTCTTC	CASSLVGSGSSYNEQFF
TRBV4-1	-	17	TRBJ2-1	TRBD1	TGCGCCAGCAGCCAAGACGCCGGGACAGGGGAATACAATGAGCAGTTCTTC	CASSQDAGTGEYNEQFF
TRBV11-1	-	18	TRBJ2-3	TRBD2	TGTGCCAGCAGCTTAGCAGCGGGAGGACGGTATGGGACAGATACGCAGTATTTT	CASSLAAGGRYGTDTQYF